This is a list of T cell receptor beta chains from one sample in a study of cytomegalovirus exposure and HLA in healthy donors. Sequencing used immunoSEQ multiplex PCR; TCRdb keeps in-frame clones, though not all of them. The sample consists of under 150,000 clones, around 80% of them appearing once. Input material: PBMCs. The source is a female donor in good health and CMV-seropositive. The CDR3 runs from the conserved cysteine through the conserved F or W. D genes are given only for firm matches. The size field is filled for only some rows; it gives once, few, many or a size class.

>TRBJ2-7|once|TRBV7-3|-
TGTGCCAGCAGCTTAAAGGGGGGGAGGGACGAGCAGTACTTC
CASSLKGGRDEQYF
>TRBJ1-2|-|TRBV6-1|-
TGTGCCAGCAGTGACAGTAACTATGGCTACACCTTC
CASSDSNYGYTF
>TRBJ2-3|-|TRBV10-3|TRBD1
TGCGCCACGACAGGGCCCGTAACAGATACGCAGTATTTT
CATTGPVTDTQYF
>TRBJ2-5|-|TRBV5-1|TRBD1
TGCGCCAGCACACGACAGGGGGCCGACCAAGAGACCCAGTACTTC
CASTRQGADQETQYF
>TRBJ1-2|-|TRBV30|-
TGTGCCCGGACAGAGGGAGCAGCCTATGGCTACACCTTC
CARTEGAAYGYTF
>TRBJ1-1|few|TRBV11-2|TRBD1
TGTGCCAGCAGCTTAGGCAAACAGGGGAAATTCGCTGAAGCTTTCTTT
CASSLGKQGKFAEAFF
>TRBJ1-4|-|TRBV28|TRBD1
TGTGCCAGCAGGTGGACAGGGGGGGATGAAAAACTGTTTTTT
CASRWTGGDEKLFF
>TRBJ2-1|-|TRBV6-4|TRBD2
TGTGCCAGCAGTGATACTAGCGGGAGTTTCTATGAGCAGTTCTTC
CASSDTSGSFYEQFF
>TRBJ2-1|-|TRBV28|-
TGTGCCAGCATATCCCCGAGGACAGCGAGCTCCTACAATGAGCAGTTCTTC
CASISPRTASSYNEQFF
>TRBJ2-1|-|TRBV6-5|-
TGTGCCAGCAGTTACTCGGCGGGGAACTACAATGAGCAGTTCTTC
CASSYSAGNYNEQFF
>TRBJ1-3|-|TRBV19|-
TGTGCCAGTAGTAAACCCGGGTTGAGCTCTGGAAACACCATATATTTT
CASSKPGLSSGNTIYF
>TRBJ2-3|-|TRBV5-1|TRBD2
TGCGCCAGCAGGTTGGTCCTAGCGGGGAGCACAGATACGCAGTATTTT
CASRLVLAGSTDTQYF
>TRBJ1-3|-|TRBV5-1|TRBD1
TGCGCCAGCAAAACCTCCCCACAGGGGGTCGCCTCTGGAAACACCATATATTTT
CASKTSPQGVASGNTIYF
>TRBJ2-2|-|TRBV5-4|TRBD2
TGTGCCAGCAGCTTGGGCGGGAGGGTAGATTACGGGGAGCTGTTTTTT
CASSLGGRVDYGELFF
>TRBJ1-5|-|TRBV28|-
TGTGCCAGCAGTTTTAGGAAGGGGTCTTCGCGCAATCAGCCCCAGCATTTT
CASSFRKGSSRNQPQHF
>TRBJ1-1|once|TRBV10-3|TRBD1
TGTGCCACCAGGGGGCTGGGCACTGAAGCTTTCTTT
CATRGLGTEAFF
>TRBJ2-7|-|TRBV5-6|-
TGTGCCAGCACCCCATACAGACGTAGTGGTCGGGAGCAGTACTTC
CASTPYRRSGREQYF
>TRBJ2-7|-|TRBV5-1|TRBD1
TGCGCCAGCAGTCAGGGGGTAGAATACGAGCAGTACTTC
CASSQGVEYEQYF
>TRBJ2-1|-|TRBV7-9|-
TGTGCCAGCAGCTTAAAAATAACTGCGGGGAGTAGGAATGAGCAGTTCTTC
CASSLKITAGSRNEQFF
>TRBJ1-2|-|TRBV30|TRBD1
TGTGCCTGGAGCGCCCCAGGGGGGTCTAACTATGGCTACACCTTC
CAWSAPGGSNYGYTF
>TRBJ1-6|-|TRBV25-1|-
TGTGCCAGCAGTGATGAGGGCGATTCACCCCTCCACTTT
CASSDEGDSPLHF
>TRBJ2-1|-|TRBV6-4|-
TGTGCCAGCAGACCCGAGGAGGGGGCTTACAATGAGCAGTTCTTC
CASRPEEGAYNEQFF
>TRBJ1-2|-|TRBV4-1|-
TGCGCCAGCAGCCAAGATGCCAGGGAGGGTGATGGCTACACCTTC
CASSQDAREGDGYTF
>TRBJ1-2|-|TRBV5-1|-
TGCGCCAGCAGCTTGCAGTCAGGGTACGGGGGTGGCTACACCTTC
CASSLQSGYGGGYTF
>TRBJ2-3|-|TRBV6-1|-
TGTGCCAGCAGGGCAACTAACACAGATACGCAGTATTTT
CASRATNTDTQYF
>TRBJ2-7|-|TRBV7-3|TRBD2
TGTGCCAGCAGCCCGGACCCGGGAGGTGAGCAGTACTTC
CASSPDPGGEQYF
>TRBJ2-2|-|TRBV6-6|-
TGTGCCACCTCCCAGGGCGCGAACACCGGGGAGCTGTTTTTT
CATSQGANTGELFF
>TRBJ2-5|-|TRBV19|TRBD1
TGTGCCAGTAGCCGAGGACAGGGGGCGGGAGAGACCCAGTACTTC
CASSRGQGAGETQYF
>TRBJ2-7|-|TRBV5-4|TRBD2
TGTGCCAGCAGCTTGGGAGGCGGGGGGGCCGACGAGCAGTACTTC
CASSLGGGGADEQYF
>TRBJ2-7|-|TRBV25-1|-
TGTGCCAGCAGTGGGCGGCAGGGCTACGAGCAGTACTTC
CASSGRQGYEQYF
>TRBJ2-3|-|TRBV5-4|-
TGTGCCAGCAGCTTGATGGGTAGCGCCAACACAGATACGCAGTATTTT
CASSLMGSANTDTQYF
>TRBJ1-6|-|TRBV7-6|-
TGTGCCAGCAGCTTACCAAATTCACCCCTCCACTTT
CASSLPNSPLHF
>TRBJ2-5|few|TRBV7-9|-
TGTGCCAGCATCCCCAGTCAGGGTTTAGAGACCCAGTACTTC
CASIPSQGLETQYF
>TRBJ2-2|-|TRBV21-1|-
TGTGCCAGCAGCAAAACAGACGAACTAGTCGGCACCGGGGAGCTGTTTTTT
CASSKTDELVGTGELFF
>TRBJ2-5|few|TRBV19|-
TGTGCCAGTAGTAGGGTCGGGGACAACCAAGAGACCCAGTACTTC
CASSRVGDNQETQYF
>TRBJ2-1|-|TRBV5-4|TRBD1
TGTGCCAGCAGCTCGCCTCCAGGGGGCAGAAATGAGCAGTTCTTC
CASSSPPGGRNEQFF
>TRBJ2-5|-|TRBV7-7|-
TGTGCCAGCAGCCCGTTGACAGGAACAGAGACCCAGTACTTC
CASSPLTGTETQYF
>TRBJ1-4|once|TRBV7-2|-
TGTGCCAGCAGCCCAGGCAGGTGGGAAAAACTGTTTTTT
CASSPGRWEKLFF
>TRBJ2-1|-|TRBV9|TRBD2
TGTGCCAGCAGCGTAGATAGCGGGAGTTACAATGAGCAGTTCTTC
CASSVDSGSYNEQFF
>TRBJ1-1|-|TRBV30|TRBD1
TGTGCCTGGCTCACAGGGGGCACTGAAGCTTTCTTT
CAWLTGGTEAFF
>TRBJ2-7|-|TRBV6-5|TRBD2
TGTGCCAGCAGGACTCTAGCGGATCCCTCCTACGAGCAGTACTTC
CASRTLADPSYEQYF
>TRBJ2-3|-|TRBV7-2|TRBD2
TGTGCCAGCAGCTCCCGACTAGCGAGCACAGATACGCAGTATTTT
CASSSRLASTDTQYF
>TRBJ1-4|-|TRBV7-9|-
TGTTCCAGCAGCTTATCAGGGGAAAAACTGTTTTTT
CSSSLSGEKLFF
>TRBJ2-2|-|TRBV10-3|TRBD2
TGTGCCATCAGCGCAGGACTAGCGGGGGGCACGGGCACCGGGGAGCTGTTTTTT
CAISAGLAGGTGTGELFF
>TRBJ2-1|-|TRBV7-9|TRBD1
TGTGCCAGCAGCCCAGGACAGGGAAGGGATGAGCAGTTCTTC
CASSPGQGRDEQFF
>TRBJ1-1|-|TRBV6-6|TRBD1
TGTGCCAGCAGTGACAGGGATTGGGATAACACTGAAGCTTTCTTT
CASSDRDWDNTEAFF
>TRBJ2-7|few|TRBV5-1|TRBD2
TGCGCCAGCAGCTTGGCCGTTACTAGCGGGAGAGTCTACGAGCAGTACTTC
CASSLAVTSGRVYEQYF
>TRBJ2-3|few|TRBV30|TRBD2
TGTGCCTGGAGTGTAATGGGTAGCGGGGTGACAGATACGCAGTATTTT
CAWSVMGSGVTDTQYF
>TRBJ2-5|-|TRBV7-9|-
TGTGCCAGCAGCGATAGAATCAGGGGAGAGACCCAGTACTTC
CASSDRIRGETQYF
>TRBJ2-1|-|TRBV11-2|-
TGTGCCAGCAGCTTAAACCCTTCGGGGATCGACAATGAGCAGTTCTTC
CASSLNPSGIDNEQFF